The clone carrying this TCR beta chain was counted a few times. Antigen specificity is unknown. Unmatched junction bases numbered 5, after V lost 6 bases and J lost 4 bases. CDR1 is MNHNY and CDR2 is SVGAGI in the germline V gene (reference sequence). The CDR3 sequence is 13 residues long. The source of the sample is a study of beta chain features in type 1 diabetes. Broader study findings: In all four CD4+ subsets, TCRB CDR3 length was significantly, moderately reduced in type 1 diabetes. PCR might show a preference for shorter templates, equally across patients and controls.

cDNA synthesis used the whole RNA isolate, giving expressed TCRB sequences. Sequencing of naive, central memory and regulatory T cell samples gave an average of about 3.57 million reads. Sequencing was performed with immunoSEQ multiplex PCR; in TCRdb, only in-frame clones are kept and a portion is missing. Of 680,000 or so clones listed, about an eighth are singletons. This TCR was sampled from a man aged 18 to 35 with type 1 diabetes. V usage is TRBV6-6 and J usage is TRBJ2-5; 7 nucleotides align to TRBD1. The sequencing sample was made of naive CD4+ T cells from blood. The CDR3 sequence is CASSSGQVETQYF. The CDR3 nucleotides are TGTGCCAGCAGCTCCGGACAGGTAGAGACCCAGTACTTC.